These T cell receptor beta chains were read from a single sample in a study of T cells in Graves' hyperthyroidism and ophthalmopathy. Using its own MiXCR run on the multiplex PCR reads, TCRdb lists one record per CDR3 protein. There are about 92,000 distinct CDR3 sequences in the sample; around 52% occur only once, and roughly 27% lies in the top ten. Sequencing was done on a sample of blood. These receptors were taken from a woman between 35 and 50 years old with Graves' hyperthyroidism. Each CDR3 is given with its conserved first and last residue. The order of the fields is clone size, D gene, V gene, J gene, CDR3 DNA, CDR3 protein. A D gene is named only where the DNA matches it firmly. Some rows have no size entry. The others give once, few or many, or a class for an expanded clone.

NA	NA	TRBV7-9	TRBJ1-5	TGTGCCAGCAGTTCGAATCATCAGCCCCAGCATTTT	CASSSNHQPQHF
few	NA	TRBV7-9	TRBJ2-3	TGTGCCAGCAGCTTAGAGGGACCGACGTCTAGCACAGATACGCAGTATTTT	CASSLEGPTSSTDTQYF
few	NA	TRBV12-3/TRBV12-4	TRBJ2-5	TGTGCCAGCGGAGTTTCGGGGAGGGAGACCCAGTACTTC	CASGVSGRETQYF
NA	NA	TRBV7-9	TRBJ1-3	TGTGCCAGCAGCTTATCCTCGGTGGCTGGAAACACCATATATTTT	CASSLSSVAGNTIYF
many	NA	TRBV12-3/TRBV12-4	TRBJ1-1	TGTGCCAGCAGTTTAACAGAAAACACTGAAGCTTTCTTT	CASSLTENTEAFF
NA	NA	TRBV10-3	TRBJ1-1	TGTGCCATCAGTGGGGGACCTAACACTGAAGCTTTCTTT	CAISGGPNTEAFF
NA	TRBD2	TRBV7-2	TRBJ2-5	TGTGCCAGCAGCCCAAGGCCTAGCGGGAGCAGGGAGACCCAGTACTTC	CASSPRPSGSRETQYF
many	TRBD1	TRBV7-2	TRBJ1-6	TGTGCCAGCAGCGCGGGACAGGGCCGTTCACCCCTCCACTTT	CASSAGQGRSPLHF
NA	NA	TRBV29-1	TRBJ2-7	TGCAGCGTAGCGGGCAGGGATTACGAGCAGTACTTC	CSVAGRDYEQYF
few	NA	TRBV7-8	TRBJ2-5	TGTGCCAGCAGCTTCATCGGGACAGCTAGCGGGACCCAGTACTTC	CASSFIGTASGTQYF
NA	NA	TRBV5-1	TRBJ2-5	TGCGCCAGCAGCTTGGGCAATACCGGGGATGCAGAGACCCAGTACTTC	CASSLGNTGDAETQYF
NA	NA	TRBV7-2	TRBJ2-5	TGTGCCAGCAGCCAAATAGGGAAAGAGACCCAGTACTTC	CASSQIGKETQYF
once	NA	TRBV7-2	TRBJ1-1	TGTGCCAGCAGCCAGAGATGGGCGAACACTGGAGCTTTCTTT	CASSQRWANTGAFF
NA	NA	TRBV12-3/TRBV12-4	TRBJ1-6	TGTGCCATTGCCGGGACTAGGAGCGATTCACCCCTCCACTTT	CAIAGTRSDSPLHF
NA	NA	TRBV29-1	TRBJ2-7	TGCAGCGTTGACAGGGGCGGCGAGCAGTACTTC	CSVDRGGEQYF
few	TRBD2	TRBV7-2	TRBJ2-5	TGTGCCAGCAGCCGCTGGACTAGCGGGAGTGAGACCCAGTACTTC	CASSRWTSGSETQYF
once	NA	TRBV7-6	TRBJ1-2	TGTGCCAGCAGCGCAACAGGGACTCATGGCTACACCTTC	CASSATGTHGYTF
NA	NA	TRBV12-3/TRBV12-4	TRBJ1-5	TGTGCCAGCAGTTATGGGGGCCGCAATCAGCCCCAGCATTTT	CASSYGGRNQPQHF
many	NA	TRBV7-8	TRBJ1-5	TGTGCCAGCAGCACCACTGGGCACAATCAGCCCCAGCATTTT	CASSTTGHNQPQHF
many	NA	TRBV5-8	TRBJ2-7	TGTGCCAGCAGCCTCCGGACGGGGAGCTACGAGCAGTACTTC	CASSLRTGSYEQYF
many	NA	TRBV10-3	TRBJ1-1	TGTGCCATCAGTAGGCAACTCATGAACACTGAAGCTTTCTTT	CAISRQLMNTEAFF
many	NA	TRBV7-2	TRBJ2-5	TGTGCCAGCAGCCCTTTTGACAGGCGTGGAGAGACCCAGTACTTC	CASSPFDRRGETQYF
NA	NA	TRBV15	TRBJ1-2	TGTGCCACCAGCAGGCCGGGACGGCCGGAGGGTGGCTACACCTTC	CATSRPGRPEGGYTF
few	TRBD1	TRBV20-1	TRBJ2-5	TGCAGTGCTAGAGATCCCCTCGACAGGGGGGTGCAAGAGACCCAGTACTTC	CSARDPLDRGVQETQYF
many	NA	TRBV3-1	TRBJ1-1	TGTGCCAGCAGCCAAGAGCCAGGGGAGAGCACTGAAGCTTTCTTT	CASSQEPGESTEAFF
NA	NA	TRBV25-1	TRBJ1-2	NA	CASKDSSIYLCSPLGQGSVYGYTF
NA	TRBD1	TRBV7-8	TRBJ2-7	TGTGCCAGCAGCGCCCGGGACAGGGTCTACGAGCAGTACTTC	CASSARDRVYEQYF
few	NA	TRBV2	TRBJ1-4	TGTGCCAGCAGTGAAGAAAGGGAGGAAAAACTGTTTTTT	CASSEEREEKLFF
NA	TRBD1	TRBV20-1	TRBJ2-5	TGCAGTGCTAGAGAGGGGACAGGGGTGTTATTGGAGACCCAGTACTTC	CSAREGTGVLLETQYF
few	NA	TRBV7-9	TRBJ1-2	TGTGCCAGCAGCCTTTCCTACCCGGTGGTGAAGAACTATGGCTACACCTTC	CASSLSYPVVKNYGYTF
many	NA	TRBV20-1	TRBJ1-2	TGCAGTGCTACCCGACAGGCTAACTATGGCTACACCTTC	CSATRQANYGYTF
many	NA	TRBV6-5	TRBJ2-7	TGTGCCAGCAGTTACACCCTTAGACTGCACGAGCAGTACTTC	CASSYTLRLHEQYF
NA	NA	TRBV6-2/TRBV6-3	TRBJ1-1	TGTGCCAGCACCGGACCGAACACTGAAGCTTTCTTT	CASTGPNTEAFF
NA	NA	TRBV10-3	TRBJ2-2	TGTGCCATCAGTGCCGGGGCTGGGGGGCACACCGGGGAGTTGTTTTTT	CAISAGAGGHTGELFF
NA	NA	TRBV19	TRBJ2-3	TGTGCCAGTAGTTCTAGCTTGGGCACAGATACGCAGTATTTT	CASSSSLGTDTQYF
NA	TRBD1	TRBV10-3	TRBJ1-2	TGTGCCATCAGAACGACAGGGATCCATGGCTACACCTTC	CAIRTTGIHGYTF
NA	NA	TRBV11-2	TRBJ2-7	TGTGCCAGCAGCGTACTGGGGGGATTCTACGAGCAGTACTTC	CASSVLGGFYEQYF
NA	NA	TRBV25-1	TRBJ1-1	TGTGCCAGCAGTGCTAGGGGACACCTGAACACTGAAGCTTTCTTT	CASSARGHLNTEAFF
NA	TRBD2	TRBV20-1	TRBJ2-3	TGCAGTGCTAGTCGCGGGAGGAGCACAGATACGCAGTATTTT	CSASRGRSTDTQYF
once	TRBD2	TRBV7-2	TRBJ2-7	TGTGCCAGCAGCTTTGCTAGCGGGAGTCACGAGCAGTACTTC	CASSFASGSHEQYF
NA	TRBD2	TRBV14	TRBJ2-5	TGTGCCAGCAGTTTGGTAGCGGGGCCCCCGCGGGCCCAGTACTTC	CASSLVAGPPRAQYF
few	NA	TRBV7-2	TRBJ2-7	TGTGCCAGCAGCCAAGCATCCGGGACTCTGACTTACGAGCAGTACTTC	CASSQASGTLTYEQYF
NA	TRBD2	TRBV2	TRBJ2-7	TGTGCCAGCAGTGGCGGACTAGCGGGAGCGTACGAGCAGTACTTC	CASSGGLAGAYEQYF
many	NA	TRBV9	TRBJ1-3	TGTGCCAGCAGCGTAAAGGGAGGGGGTGTTGGAAACACCATATATTTT	CASSVKGGGVGNTIYF
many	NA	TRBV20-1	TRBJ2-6	TGCAGTGCCCGGACACCTGGGGCCAACGTCCTGACTTTC	CSARTPGANVLTF
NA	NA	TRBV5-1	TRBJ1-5	TGCGCCAGCAGCCCGGACACAGGGTGGGGTCAGCCCCAGCATTTT	CASSPDTGWGQPQHF
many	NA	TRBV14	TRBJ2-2	TGTGCCAGCAGCCAAGAAGGGTGGCCCGGGGAGCTGTTTTTT	CASSQEGWPGELFF
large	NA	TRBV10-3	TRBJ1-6	TGTGCCATCAGTGAGGGGGGGGGAAATTCACCCCTCCACTTT	CAISEGGGNSPLHF
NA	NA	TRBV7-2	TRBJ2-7	TGTGCCAGTAGCTCGTGGACTAACGGGAGAAGCGGGGAGCAGTACTTC	CASSSWTNGRSGEQYF
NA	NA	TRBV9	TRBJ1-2	TGTGCCAGCAGCGTAGGGAGTCGCTACACCTTC	CASSVGSRYTF
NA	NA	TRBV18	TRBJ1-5	TGTGCCAGCTCACCACAGCAGGGTAGTAATCAGCCCCAGCATTTT	CASSPQQGSNQPQHF
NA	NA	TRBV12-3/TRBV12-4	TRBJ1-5	TGTGCCAGCAGTTTAGCGGGGGATGGTGGCAATCAGCCCCAGCATTTT	CASSLAGDGGNQPQHF
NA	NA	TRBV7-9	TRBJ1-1	TGTGCCAGCAGCTCCTTGGATAGGACCGAAGCTTTCTTT	CASSSLDRTEAFF
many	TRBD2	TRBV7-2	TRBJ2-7	TGTGCCAGCAGCACGACTAGCGGCGCGCTCGAGCAGTACTTC	CASSTTSGALEQYF
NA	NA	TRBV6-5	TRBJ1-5	TGTGCCAGCAGTTCGGTTATGGGTCAGCCCCAGCATTTT	CASSSVMGQPQHF
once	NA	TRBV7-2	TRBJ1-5	TGTGCCAGCAGCTTAGAGCTGGGGGGACAGCCCCAGCATTTT	CASSLELGGQPQHF
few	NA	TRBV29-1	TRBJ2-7	TGCAGCCCTTCAGGGTGGGCCTACGAGCAGTACTTC	CSPSGWAYEQYF
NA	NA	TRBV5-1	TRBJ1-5	NA	CASSFYICSASGGGNQPQHF
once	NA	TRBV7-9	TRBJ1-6	TGTGCCAGCAGCTCCTTTAATTCACCCCTCCACTTT	CASSSFNSPLHF